A single sample gave rise to the 32 T cell receptor beta chains below, sequenced in a study of blood T cells in healthy people across ages. A second PCR, run for about 7 to 11 cycles, used a sample-barcoded 5' primer plus a J-beta primer mix. TCRdb itself ran the 5' RACE reads through MiXCR, one entry per CDR3 protein. This sample has around 1.5 million distinct CDR3 sequences; approximately 59% occur once, and the top ten carry roughly 6.3%. The specimen sequenced was blood. These receptor sequences come from a man aged 18 to 29 in good health.

The chain carries TRBV6-5 and TRBJ1-1; TRBD1 aligns across 8 bases. V lost 4 bases, J lost 1 base, and 5 bases stayed unmatched. CDR1 is MNHEY, CDR2 SVGAGI, per germline. The CDR3 is 15 residues long. The CDR3 region is CASSSTGAKNTEAFF. CDR3 in DNA: TGTGCCAGCAGTTCGACAGGGGCCAAGAACACTGAAGCTTTCTTT.

This clonotype was detected only a few times. This chain links TRBV2 with TRBJ1-4; D gene uncertain. CDR3 length equals 14 residues. CDR1 SNHLY and CDR2 FYNNEI come from the germline V gene. Trimming removed 4 bases from V and 6 bases from J, with 12 bases in between. In nucleotides, the CDR3 is TGTGCCAGCAGTGGGAATAAAGACTATGAAAAACTGTTTTTT. This sequence encodes CASSGNKDYEKLFF.

The chain is built from TRBV24-1 and TRBJ2-3; D is ambiguous. The CDR3 is made up of 14 amino acids. V was pared by 2 bases and J by 6 bases, with 11 bases between. CDR1 and CDR2 (germline): KGHDR, SFDVKD. The CDR3 region has the DNA TGTGCCACCAGTGATTCAGGCGAATTGGATACGCAGTATTTT. Protein product: CATSDSGELDTQYF.

This clonotype was detected a few times. V is TRBV29-1 and J is TRBJ2-7; 10 bases match TRBD1. Trimming took 6 bases from V and 5 from J; bases not matched to a gene: 7. Germline V gives CDR1 SQVTM, CDR2 ANQGSEA. This CDR3 is built from 13 residues. The CDR3 loop is CSVTPGTGDEQYF. As DNA, the CDR3 is TGCAGCGTAACACCGGGGACAGGGGACGAGCAGTACTTC.

The table lists this clonotype with a few counts. J is TRBJ1-6 and V is TRBV6-6; 9 bases are shared with TRBD1. The CDR3 spans 16 residues. Germline CDR1 MNHNY, CDR2 SVGAGI (reference sequence). J was trimmed by 6 bases and V by 5 bases; bases with no gene match: 8. The CDR3 region has the DNA TGTGCCAGCAGTGGGGGGACAGGGTCGTTTAATTCACCCCTCCACTTT. This gives the protein CASSGGTGSFNSPLHF.

The count of this clonotype is one. V gene TRBV5-4 combines with J gene TRBJ2-5; D call uncertain. The CDR3 sequence is 15 residues long. Germline V lookup: CDR1 SGHNT, CDR2 YYREEE (reference sequence). Trimming took off 0 bases at V and 11 bases at J, with 20 bases between the two ends. CDR3 loop: CASSLEGYSSTEQYF. CDR3 bases: TGTGCCAGCAGCTTGGAAGGCTACTCATCTACAGAGCAGTACTTC.

There are a few counts of this clonotype. The chain combines TRBV5-1 with TRBJ2-7; D is undetermined. V gave up 7 bases and J gave up 0 bases, with 11 bases separating them. Germline V gene lookup returns CDR1 SGHRS and CDR2 YFSETQ. CDR3 size: 13 residues. CDR3 bases: TGCGCCAGCCGGTTGGAGAGCTCCTACGAGCAGTACTTC. Translating it yields CASRLESSYEQYF.

V gene TRBV5-1 combines with J gene TRBJ1-2, with D unresolved. Germline V CDR1 and CDR2: SGHRS, YFSETQ. The germline V and J ends were trimmed by 6 bases and 3 bases, with 15 bases remaining between them. The CDR3 spans 14 residues. The CDR3 DNA reads TGCGCCAGCATGCTCCTCCCCGGGGACTATGGCTACACCTTC. Its translation: CASMLLPGDYGYTF.

The chain is built from TRBV25-1 and TRBJ1-4, with D possibly being TRBD1 (5 bases). V gave up 3 bases and J gave up 0 bases, with 11 bases separating them. This CDR3 region has 16 residues. Germline CDR1 MGHDK, CDR2 SYGVNS. DNA for the CDR3: TGTGCCAGCAGTGACCTGGGAGGGGCAACTAATGAAAAACTGTTTTTT. As protein: CASSDLGGATNEKLFF. Supplemented by reference TRBV25-1 and TRBJ1-4, the full variable domain reads EADIYQTPRYLVIGTGKKITLECSQTMGHDKMYWYQQDPGMELHLIHYSYGVNSTEKGDLSSESTVSRIRTEHFPLTLESARPSHTSQYLCASSDLGGATNEKLFFGSGTQLSVL.

This chain joins TRBV3-1 and TRBJ1-1, with unresolved D. The V end lost 2 bases, the J end lost 6 bases, and 7 bases lay between the germline ends. The CDR3 extends over 12 amino acids. Germline CDR1 is LGHDT and CDR2 is YNNKEL (reference sequence). CDR3 protein: CASSQISAEAFF. The CDR3 DNA is TGTGCCAGCAGCCAAATAAGCGCTGAAGCTTTCTTT.

This clonotype has a handful of counts. The V call is TRBV6-2 or TRBV6-3, the J call TRBJ2-5, with TRBD2 as a possible D gene (5 bases). Trimming left V 2 bases short and J 4 bases short, with 8 bases between. This CDR3 spans 13 amino acids. Germline V gives CDR1 MNHEY, CDR2 SVGEGT. The CDR3 spells CASSYPGRETQYF. CDR3 coding DNA: TGTGCCAGCAGTTACCCGGGAAGAGAGACCCAGTACTTC.

This clonotype was recorded only once. V usage is TRBV11-2 and J usage is TRBJ2-3, with D perhaps given as TRBD1 or TRBD2 (5 bases each). This CDR3 has 11 amino acids. Germline lookup yields CDR1 SGHAT and CDR2 FQNNGV. V was clipped by 8 bases and J by 10 bases, with 13 bases between them. CDR3 region: CASVVGAAQYF. The DNA of the CDR3 is TGTGCCAGCGTTGTCGGGGCTGCGCAGTATTTT. Full variable domain (remainder filled in from reference TRBV11-2 and TRBJ2-3): EAGVAQSPRYKIIEKRQSVAFWCNPISGHATLYWYQQILGQGPKLLIQFQNNGVVDDSQLPKDRFSAERLKGVDSTLKIQPAKLEDSAVYLCASVVGAAQYFGPGTRLTVL.

V and J are TRBV4-2 and TRBJ2-5, with a possible D match to TRBD2 (6 bases). V was cut by 3 bases and J by 7 bases, with 18 bases left in between. CDR3 length equals 15 residues. Germline lookup yields CDR1 LGHNA and CDR2 YNFKEQ. This chain's CDR3 is CASSQAPGLQGTQYF. CDR3 sequence (DNA): TGTGCCAGCAGCCAGGCCCCGGGACTCCAGGGGACCCAGTACTTC.

This clonotype was picked up a small number of times. The chain recombines TRBV7-8 with TRBJ1-2, with D tentatively TRBD1 (5 bases). This CDR3 has 14 residues. V was trimmed by 5 bases and J by 4 bases, leaving 14 bases between them. CDR1 is SGHVS and CDR2 is FQNEAQ in the germline V gene. The CDR3 region has the DNA TGTGCCAGCAGCCAGGGTACCAGAGGCTATGGCTACACCTTC. It is translated as CASSQGTRGYGYTF.

This chain links TRBV7-2 with TRBJ2-7; D possibly corresponds to TRBD1 (6 bases). Trimming pared 4 bases from V and 2 bases from J, leaving 12 bases between. The CDR3 contains 14 residues. Germline-derived CDR1 and CDR2 are SGHTA and FQGNSA. DNA for the CDR3: TGTGCCAGCAGCTCTCAGGGGCGGACCTACGAGCAGTACTTC. It codes for CASSSQGRTYEQYF.

The chain employs TRBV5-5 and TRBJ2-6, with 9 bases lining up with TRBD1. There are 18 residues in the CDR3. Trimming took 0 bases from V and 4 from J; bases not matched to a gene: 8. The germline V gene encodes CDR1 SGHKS and CDR2 YYEKEE (reference sequence). The CDR3 DNA follows: TGTGCCAGCAGCTTGGTGGGACAGGGAGGATGGGGGGCCAACGTCCTGACTTTC. Translating gives CASSLVGQGGWGANVLTF.

This clonotype was detected only once. The rearrangement joins TRBV5-1 to TRBJ2-5, with D perhaps matching TRBD1 (5 bases). Trimming cost V 2 bases and J 0 bases, with 8 bases left between them. Germline values: CDR1 SGHRS, CDR2 YFSETQ. The CDR3 length is 14 residues. The CDR3 protein is CASSFDSHQETQYF. The CDR3 DNA follows: TGCGCCAGCAGCTTTGACAGTCACCAAGAGACCCAGTACTTC.

This sequence joins TRBV4-1 and TRBJ1-4; perhaps TRBD1 as D (6 bases). This CDR3 is 15 amino acids long. V was clipped by 0 bases and J by 4 bases, with 9 bases between them. The germline V gene has CDR1 MGHRA and CDR2 YSYEKL. The CDR3 DNA sequence: TGCGCCAGCAGCCAAGATCAGGGGTTTAATGAAAAACTGTTTTTT. It codes for CASSQDQGFNEKLFF.

V and J are TRBV12-3 or TRBV12-4 and TRBJ1-1; D gene unclear. Trimming cost V 1 base and J 3 bases, with 6 bases left between them. The CDR3 runs to 13 residues. Written as DNA, the CDR3 is TGTGCCAGCAGTTTAGGTCTCTACACTGAAGCTTTCTTT. It specifies CASSLGLYTEAFF.

The rearrangement uses TRBV6-6 and TRBJ2-3; D is ambiguous. The CDR3 consists of 15 residues. With 0 bases removed from V and 4 bases from J, the gap between germline ends came to 11 bases. Germline V CDR1 and CDR2: MNHNY, SVGAGI (reference sequence). DNA of the CDR3: TGTGCCAGCAGTTACTCGATAGAGCAGGCAGATACGCAGTATTTT. Protein: CASSYSIEQADTQYF.

J is TRBJ1-5 and V is TRBV20-1; the D is unclear. CDR3 size: 14 residues. Trimming took 3 bases from V and 0 from J, leaving 9 bases between them. Germline V lookup: CDR1 DFQATT, CDR2 SNEGSKA (reference sequence). In DNA, the CDR3 is TGCAGTGCTAGGGGCCTATATAGCAATCAGCCCCAGCATTTT. Protein sequence: CSARGLYSNQPQHF.

V gene TRBV20-1 combines with J gene TRBJ2-1, with TRBD1 matching over 8 bases. The V gene's germline CDR1 is DFQATT and CDR2 SNEGSKA (reference sequence). Trimming cost V 1 base and J 10 bases; bases outside gene matches: 6. This CDR3 is 13 amino acids long. The CDR3 coding sequence is TGCAGTGCTAGAGCAGACAGGGGACAGGAGCAGTTCTTC. Translated, it gives CSARADRGQEQFF.

In the case of this clonotype: One junction end does not reproduce the germline sequence, and a read error may be involved. J is TRBJ2-2 and V is TRBV6-4; 7 positions agree with TRBD1. CDR3 length: 14 residues. The germline gives CDR1 MRHNA, CDR2 SNTAGT. As DNA, the CDR3 is TGTGCCAGCTCAATCGACAGGGTAACCGGGGAGCCGTTTTTT. Translated: CASSIDRVTGEPFF.

This sequence joins TRBV6-2 or TRBV6-3 and TRBJ2-7, with D unresolved. CDR1 is MNHEY and CDR2 is SVGEGT in the germline V gene. This CDR3 comprises 14 residues. V lost 5 bases to trimming and J lost 1 base, with 12 bases between them. This CDR3 reads CASSTWTESYEQYF. In DNA, the CDR3 is TGTGCCAGCAGTACTTGGACGGAATCCTACGAGCAGTACTTC.

Comments on this clonotype: This may come from a read error, since a much larger clone is one base off. The chain has TRBV27 and TRBJ2-7; D is unresolved. Deletions cut 6 bases from V and 7 bases from J, with 4 bases between. Germline CDR1 is MNHEY and CDR2 is SMNVEV (reference sequence). The CDR3 is 9 residues long. The CDR3 DNA sequence: TGTGCCAGCAGCAAGGAGCAGTACTTC. Amino acid sequence: CASSKEQYF.

This clonotype was detected once. The chain joins TRBV5-5 to TRBJ1-1; 8 nucleotides match TRBD1. After removal of 1 base from V and 3 bases from J, the junction contained 11 bases not matched to a gene. This CDR3 has 17 amino acids. CDR1 SGHKS and CDR2 YYEKEE come from the germline V gene (reference sequence). The CDR3 spells CASSLTRQGRRDTEAFF. The CDR3 bases are TGTGCCAGCAGCTTGACCCGACAGGGGCGGCGAGACACTGAAGCTTTCTTT.

This clonotype turned up a few times. This chain connects TRBV12-3 or TRBV12-4 to TRBJ2-3, with 8 positions matching TRBD1. This CDR3 has 14 residues. V dropped 3 bases and J dropped 2; count of bases not matched to a gene: 1. CDR3 bases: TGTGCCAGCAGTTTGGGACAGGACACAGATACGCAGTATTTT. It codes for CASSLGQDTDTQYF.

V gene TRBV6-6 combines with J gene TRBJ2-5; D may match TRBD1 or TRBD2 (5 bases each). The J call may be incorrect, as the DNA end agrees better with TRBJ2-7. From germline, CDR1 is MNHNY and CDR2 SVGAGI (reference sequence). The CDR3 is 14 residues long. The DNA for the CDR3 is TGTGCCAGCAGGACCATGGGGGTCCTCCACGAGCAGTACTTC. This sequence encodes CASRTMGVLHEQYF.

The chain couples TRBV28 to TRBJ1-5; D is unresolved. The CDR3 runs to 16 residues. V shed 2 bases and J shed 1 base, with 12 bases lying between them. Germline V gene data show CDR1 as MDHEN and CDR2 as SYDVKM. CDR3 in amino acids: CASSLIAAYSNQPQHF. The DNA for the CDR3 is TGTGCCAGCAGTTTAATTGCAGCCTACAGCAATCAGCCCCAGCATTTT. Full variable domain (missing parts from reference TRBV28 and TRBJ1-5): DVKVTQSSRYLVKRTGEKVFLECVQDMDHENMFWYRQDPGLGLRLIYFSYDVKMKEKGDIPEGYSVSREKKERFSLILESASTNQTSMYLCASSLIAAYSNQPQHFGDGTRLSIL.

This sequence joins TRBV4-1 and TRBJ2-7; weak D call: TRBD1 (5 bases). CDR3 length: 15 amino acids. V shed 1 base and J shed 4 bases, with 14 bases lying between them. Germline V gene data show CDR1 as MGHRA and CDR2 as YSYEKL. In DNA form, the CDR3 reads TGCGCCAGCAGCCAAGCGACTGTCCCAGGGTACGAGCAGTACTTC. Protein sequence: CASSQATVPGYEQYF.

The CDR3 nucleotides read TGCAGTGCACTCCAGTACGGGAGGTACACCGGGGAGCTGTTTTTT. It encodes CSALQYGRYTGELFF. This chain connects TRBV20-1 to TRBJ2-2; TRBD2 aligns across 7 bases. The trim removed 6 bases at V and 3 bases at J, leaving 10 bases unmatched. Germline CDR1 reads DFQATT; CDR2 reads SNEGSKA (reference sequence). The CDR3 covers 15 residues.

This clonotype was counted between two and nine times. The rearrangement links TRBV7-9 to TRBJ2-7; D uncertain. CDR1 SEHNR and CDR2 FQNEAQ come from the germline V gene (reference sequence). V lost 1 base and J lost 2, with 15 bases in between. CDR3 length equals 16 residues. Here the CDR3 DNA reads TGTGCCAGCAGCTTAGTAGTAGGGATATTGGCCTACGAGCAGTACTTC. Translation gives CASSLVVGILAYEQYF.